The T cell receptor (beta chain) described here comes from a study of cytomegalovirus exposure and HLA in healthy donors. Study-level information: A previous analysis identified 117 million unique TCR beta sequences derived from some 170 million T cells.

Use of 60 Vbeta and 13 Jbeta primers characterized the PCR. Generated by immunoSEQ multiplex PCR, the TCRdb table keeps only in-frame clones and is missing some. In the table there are under 200,000 clones, 80% of which are singletons. CDR3 length: 15 amino acids. Germline CDR1 reads SNHLY; CDR2 reads FYNNEI. J gave up 4 bases and V 4 bases, and 7 bases lay outside the gene matches. The V and J genes are TRBV2 and TRBJ1-1; 9 nucleotides align to TRBD1. The sequence was collected from a human donor in good health. Sequencing was carried out using PBMCs. The CDR3 protein is CASSGGTGLATEAFF. The CDR3 DNA reads TGTGCCAGCAGTGGAGGGACAGGGCTAGCCACTGAAGCTTTCTTT.